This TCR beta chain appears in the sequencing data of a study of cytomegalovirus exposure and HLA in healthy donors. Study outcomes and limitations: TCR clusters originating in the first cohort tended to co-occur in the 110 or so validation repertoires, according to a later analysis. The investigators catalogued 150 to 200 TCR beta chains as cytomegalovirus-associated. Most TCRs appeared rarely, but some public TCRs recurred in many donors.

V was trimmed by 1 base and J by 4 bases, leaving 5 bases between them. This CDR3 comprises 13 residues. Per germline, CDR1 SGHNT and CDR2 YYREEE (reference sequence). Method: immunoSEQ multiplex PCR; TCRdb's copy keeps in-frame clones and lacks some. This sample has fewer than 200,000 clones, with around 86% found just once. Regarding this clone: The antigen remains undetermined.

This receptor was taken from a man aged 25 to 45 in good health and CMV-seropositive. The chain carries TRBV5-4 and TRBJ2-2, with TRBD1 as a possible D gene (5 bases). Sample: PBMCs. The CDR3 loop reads CASSLQGTGELFF. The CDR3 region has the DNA TGTGCCAGCAGCTTGCAGGGCACCGGGGAGCTGTTTTTT.